This TCR beta chain derives from a study of blood T cell repertoires in COVID-19. As for the study in general: There were acute and convalescent COVID-19 samples, and they came from the United States, Italy and Spain. Nucleic acid was either cDNA or gDNA, and it came from T cells, B-cell-depleted T cells, or PBMCs.

This clone is a singleton in its sample. The germline CDR1 and CDR2 sequences are SGHRS and YFSETQ. CDR3 length: 14 amino acids. V lost 8 bases and J 1 base, leaving 14 bases between the germline ends. In the original analysis: Reference gene primer amplification yielded estimated nucleated cell counts. TCRdb keeps only in-frame clones here, not all; method: immunoSEQ multiplex PCR. That table furnishes V, J and clone size, whereas the DNA furnished D and trimming. The data contain around 290,000 clones, approximately 90% of them seen just once; the ten biggest clones take up about 4.6%. This chain links TRBV5-1 with TRBJ2-3; D unresolved. Sequenced input: peripheral blood. This clonotype originated in a man between 40 and 49 years old with acute or convalescent COVID-19. The CDR3 DNA reads TGCGCCAGTAATCCTAGGTCGGGCACAGATACGCAGTATTTT. The encoded protein is CASNPRSGTDTQYF.